The 23 T cell receptor beta chains below all came from one sample that was sequenced in a study of vaccination effects on CD4 cells after COVID-19. Before sequencing, viral peptide pools were used by the ViraFEST assay to expand antigen-specific CD4+ T cells. The culture ran for about 11 days, and then CD4+ T cells were isolated. Each person got two doses of an mRNA SARS-CoV-2 vaccine, BNT162b2 or mRNA-1273. Assay used: immunoSEQ multiplex PCR; TCRdb lists only in-frame clones, some missing. In the table there are about 50,000 clones, around 74% of which are singletons. Their cognate antigens are unknown. The sample was CD4+ T cells from PBMCs cultured with HCoV-OC43 spike peptides, taken after COVID-19 vaccination. Noted subset: HCoV-OC43 spike overlapping peptide pool stimulation. Every receptor here comes from a human donor who received a COVID-19 vaccine.

The chain uses TRBV5-1 and TRBJ1-2, with D possibly TRBD1 on 6 matching bases. The CDR3 spans 13 residues. Trimming pared 0 bases from V and 8 bases from J, leaving 11 bases between. From germline, CDR1 is SGHRS and CDR2 YFSETQ. CDR3 sequence: CASSLDRESGYTF. Written as DNA, the CDR3 is TGCGCCAGCAGCTTGGACAGGGAATCCGGCTACACCTTC.

The chain couples TRBV11-2 to TRBJ2-3; no clear D gene. Trimming shortened V by 1 base and J by 2 bases, and 10 bases separated the two germline ends. The CDR3 runs to 15 residues. Germline V gives CDR1 SGHAT, CDR2 FQNNGV. CDR3 nucleotide sequence: TGTGCCAGCAGCTTAGGCCTATCCCCCACAGATACGCAGTATTTT. Translated: CASSLGLSPTDTQYF.

V and J are TRBV5-5 and TRBJ2-2; tentatively, D is TRBD2 (5 bases). The V and J ends lost 0 bases and 8 bases respectively, with 8 bases between them. The germline gives CDR1 SGHKS, CDR2 YYEKEE (reference sequence). The CDR3 is 13 amino acids. CDR3 amino acids: CASSLDRRGELFF. The CDR3, as DNA: TGTGCCAGCAGCTTGGATCGGAGGGGGGAGCTGTTTTTT.

V is TRBV2 and J is TRBJ1-1; a possible D gene is TRBD1 (5 bases). This CDR3 has 13 amino acids. CDR1 is SNHLY and CDR2 is FYNNEI in the germline V gene. V was pared by 5 bases and J by 3 bases, with 10 bases between. CDR3 sequence (DNA): TGTGCCAGCAGTTCCGACAGCTACACTGAAGCTTTCTTT. This sequence encodes CASSSDSYTEAFF.

This clone came up once. This sequence joins TRBV6-5 and TRBJ2-7, with no clear D. The CDR3 covers 12 residues. Germline assignment: CDR1 MNHEY and CDR2 SVGAGI. The V and J ends lost 7 bases and 4 bases respectively, with 11 bases between them. In DNA form, the CDR3 reads TGTGCCAGCATCACAAATCCTTACGAGCAGTACTTC. This encodes CASITNPYEQYF.

J is TRBJ2-6 and V is TRBV5-5; 8 bases agree with TRBD1. This CDR3 comprises 18 residues. Germline V lookup: CDR1 SGHKS, CDR2 YYEKEE (reference sequence). The junction had 6 bases not matched to a gene; V was cut back by 0 bases and J by 1 base. Written as DNA, the CDR3 is TGTGCCAGCAGCTTGGCCCCAGGGGGCGCATCTGGGGCCAACGTCCTGACTTTC. The encoded protein is CASSLAPGGASGANVLTF. Based on the CDR3 plus reference TRBV5-5 and TRBJ2-6, the full variable domain is DAGVTQSPTHLIKTRGQQVTLRCSPISGHKSVSWYQQVLGQGPQFIFQYYEKEERGRGNFPDRFSARQFPNYSSELNVNALLLGDSALYLCASSLAPGGASGANVLTFGAGSRLTVL.

V gene TRBV5-1 combines with J gene TRBJ2-3; TRBD2 matches 11 bases. Trimming at V came to 0 bases and at J to 6 bases, leaving 0 bases not matched to a gene. The CDR3 covers 14 residues. CDR1 is SGHRS and CDR2 is YFSETQ in the germline V gene. This CDR3 reads CASSLGLAGDTQYF. The CDR3, as DNA: TGCGCCAGCAGCTTGGGACTAGCGGGGGATACGCAGTATTTT. The full variable domain, its missing parts supplied by reference TRBV5-1 and TRBJ2-3, is KAGVTQTPRYLIKTRGQQVTLSCSPISGHRSVSWYQQTPGQGLQFLFEYFSETQRNKGNFPGRFSGRQFSNSRSEMNVSTLELGDSALYLCASSLGLAGDTQYFGPGTRLTVL.

The rearrangement joins TRBV6-5 to TRBJ2-5, with TRBD2 as a possible D gene (5 bases). Trimming cost V 7 bases and J 2 bases, with 14 bases left between them. The CDR3 is 14 amino acids. Germline V lookup: CDR1 MNHEY, CDR2 SVGAGI. The CDR3 region is CASTSPGVQETQYF. The CDR3 region has the DNA TGTGCCAGCACCTCCCCCGGGGTACAAGAGACCCAGTACTTC.

The genes are TRBV27 and TRBJ1-5; D not resolved. Trimming removed 5 bases from V and 6 bases from J, with 14 bases in between. CDR3 length: 14 amino acids. The germline V gene has CDR1 MNHEY and CDR2 SMNVEV (reference sequence). The CDR3 sequence: CASSPRKGTQPQHF. In DNA form, the CDR3 reads TGTGCCAGCAGTCCAAGAAAGGGCACTCAGCCCCAGCATTTT.

V usage is TRBV6-2 or TRBV6-3 and J usage is TRBJ1-1; D gene unclear. The CDR3 loop spans 12 amino acids. CDR1 is MNHEY, CDR2 SVGEGT, per germline. V shed 2 bases and J shed 3 bases, with 4 bases lying between them. CDR3 sequence: CASSYPYTEAFF. The CDR3 nucleotides read TGTGCCAGCAGTTACCCATACACTGAAGCTTTCTTT.

The rearrangement joins TRBV2 to TRBJ2-7; 8 bases fit TRBD1. CDR1 and CDR2 from the germline V gene are SNHLY and FYNNEI. The CDR3 extends over 15 amino acids. The J segment lost 3 bases and the V segment lost 6 bases, leaving 10 bases of the junction unmatched. This chain's CDR3 is CASRKRTGIDYEQYF. For the CDR3, the DNA is TGTGCCAGCAGGAAAAGGACAGGGATAGACTACGAGCAGTACTTC.

Relative to its sample, this clone is medium-sized. The chain joins TRBV5-5 to TRBJ1-5; D unresolved. Germline loops: CDR1 SGHKS, CDR2 YYEKEE (reference sequence). CDR3 length: 15 residues. The ends were cut back, 1 base at V and 1 base at J, with 9 bases in the middle. The CDR3 coding sequence is TGTGCCAGCAGCTTGACCGTACTCAGCAATCAGCCCCAGCATTTT. Translation: CASSLTVLSNQPQHF.

The chain couples TRBV9 to TRBJ2-7; 7 nucleotides align to TRBD2. Germline CDR1 and CDR2: SGDLS and YYNGEE. This CDR3 contains 16 residues. V dropped 0 bases and J dropped 5; count of bases not matched to a gene: 11. The CDR3 bases are TGTGCCAGCAGCGTAGGGATTGGGCAGGGACTAAACGAGCAGTACTTC. It is translated as CASSVGIGQGLNEQYF.

In this sample, this clone turned up a few times. This chain joins TRBV7-8 and TRBJ1-1; 10 bases are shared with TRBD1. CDR1 is SGHVS and CDR2 is FQNEAQ in the germline V gene. V trimming: 6 bases; J trimming: 7 bases; junction bases outside the gene matches: 8. This CDR3 region has 14 residues. CDR3 region: CASSQPGQGNEAFF. The DNA of the CDR3 is TGTGCCAGCAGTCAGCCGGGACAGGGGAATGAAGCTTTCTTT.

A few counts support this clone. This chain links TRBV19 with TRBJ2-3, with 8 bases aligning to TRBD2. Unmatched junction bases numbered 18, after V lost 7 bases and J lost 9 bases. The CDR3 is 16 amino acids. Germline CDR1 LNHDA, CDR2 SQIVND (reference sequence). In DNA form, the CDR3 reads TGTGCCAGTACCCCACGAGGACTAGCTGAAGCGGAAACGCAGTATTTT. Translation: CASTPRGLAEAETQYF.

The rearrangement links TRBV11-2 to TRBJ1-2; 9 positions agree with TRBD1. The CDR3 totals 15 residues. Germline CDR1 is SGHAT and CDR2 is FQNNGV. Trimming at V came to 1 base and at J to 5 bases, leaving 5 bases not matched to a gene. The CDR3 coding sequence is TGTGCCAGCAGCTTAGGCACAGGGGGCGTGTATGGCTACACCTTC. Translating gives CASSLGTGGVYGYTF.

The chain has TRBV18 and TRBJ2-3; 7 bases agree with TRBD2. CDR1 KGHSH and CDR2 LQKENI come from the germline V gene. V trimming: 3 bases; J trimming: 4 bases; junction bases outside the gene matches: 1. CDR3 length equals 13 residues. The CDR3 nucleotides are TGTGCCAGCTCACCCGCGGGAGCAGATACGCAGTATTTT. It codes for CASSPAGADTQYF.

This chain connects TRBV5-1 to TRBJ2-7, with D maybe TRBD2 (6 bases). The V and J ends lost 5 bases and 4 bases respectively, with 25 bases between them. Germline CDR1 is SGHRS and CDR2 is YFSETQ. This CDR3 has 17 residues. The CDR3, as DNA: TGCGCCAGCAGTTCACGGCTGGGGAGGAGGTTGAATTACGAGCAGTACTTC. Protein: CASSSRLGRRLNYEQYF.

The genes are TRBV19 and TRBJ2-2; 8 positions agree with TRBD2. V shed 7 bases, J shed 4 bases, and the junction held 11 bases outside the gene matches. CDR3 length equals 16 residues. Germline V lookup: CDR1 LNHDA, CDR2 SQIVND (reference sequence). The CDR3 bases are TGTGCCAGTACTGCGGGGGCTAGCGGGTCCACCGGGGAGCTGTTTTTT. It codes for CASTAGASGSTGELFF.

This clone was seen just once. The chain couples TRBV5-6 to TRBJ2-1; 9 bases agree with TRBD1. From germline, CDR1 is SGHDT and CDR2 YYEEEE. The CDR3 is made up of 11 amino acids. V gave up 4 bases and J gave up 16 bases; unmatched junction bases: 6. The CDR3 protein is CASSPGQGLFF. CDR3 nucleotides: TGTGCCAGCAGCCCTGGACAGGGGCTTTTCTTC.

This sequence joins TRBV19 and TRBJ1-1, with no clear D. The germline V gene has CDR1 LNHDA and CDR2 SQIVND (reference sequence). The CDR3 contains 14 residues. Trimming pared 1 base from V and 7 bases from J, leaving 13 bases between. CDR3 sequence: CASSIGGGRSEAFF. As DNA, the CDR3 is TGTGCCAGTAGTATAGGGGGAGGTCGAAGTGAAGCTTTCTTT.

This clone showed up just once. This chain connects TRBV4-1 to TRBJ2-5; 10 bases agree with TRBD1. This CDR3 has 15 amino acids. J lost 4 bases, V lost 2 bases, and 4 bases had no gene match. Germline V gene data show CDR1 as MGHRA and CDR2 as YSYEKL. This CDR3 reads CASSQPGQGRETQYF. The CDR3 DNA sequence: TGCGCCAGCAGCCAACCGGGACAGGGGCGAGAGACCCAGTACTTC.

The chain recombines TRBV2 with TRBJ1-1; 7 nucleotides agree with TRBD1. The CDR3 sequence is 14 residues long. With V trimmed by 5 bases and J by 6 bases, 9 bases remained unmatched. The germline V gene encodes CDR1 SNHLY and CDR2 FYNNEI. The CDR3 DNA sequence: TGTGCCAGCAGTCGAAGCGGGACAGAAGCTGAAGCTTTCTTT. Its translation is CASSRSGTEAEAFF.